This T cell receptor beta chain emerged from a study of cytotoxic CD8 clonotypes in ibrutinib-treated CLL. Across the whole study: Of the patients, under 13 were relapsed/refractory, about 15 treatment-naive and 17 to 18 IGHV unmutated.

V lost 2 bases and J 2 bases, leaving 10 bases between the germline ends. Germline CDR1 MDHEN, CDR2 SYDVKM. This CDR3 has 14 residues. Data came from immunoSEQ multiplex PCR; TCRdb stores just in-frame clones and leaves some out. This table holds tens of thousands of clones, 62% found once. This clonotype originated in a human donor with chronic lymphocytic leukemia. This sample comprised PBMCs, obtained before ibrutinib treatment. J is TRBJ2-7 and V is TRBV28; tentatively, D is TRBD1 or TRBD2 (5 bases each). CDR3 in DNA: TGTGCCAGCAGTTTAGGGGGTTTCCCCTACGAGCAGTACTTC. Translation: CASSLGGFPYEQYF. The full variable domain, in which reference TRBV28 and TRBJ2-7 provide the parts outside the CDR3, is DVKVTQSSRYLVKRTGEKVFLECVQDMDHENMFWYRQDPGLGLRLIYFSYDVKMKEKGDIPEGYSVSREKKERFSLILESASTNQTSMYLCASSLGGFPYEQYFGPGTRLTVT.